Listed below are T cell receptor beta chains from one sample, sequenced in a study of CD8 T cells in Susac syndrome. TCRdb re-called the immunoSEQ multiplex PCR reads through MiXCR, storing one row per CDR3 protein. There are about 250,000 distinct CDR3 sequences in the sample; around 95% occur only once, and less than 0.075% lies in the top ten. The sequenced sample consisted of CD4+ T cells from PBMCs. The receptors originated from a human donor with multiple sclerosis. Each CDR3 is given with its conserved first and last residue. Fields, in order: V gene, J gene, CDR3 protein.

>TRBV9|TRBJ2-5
CASSTRTGWGETQYF
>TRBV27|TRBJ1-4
CASSFNRGSNEKLFF
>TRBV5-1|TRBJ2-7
CASSLGSAPYEQYF
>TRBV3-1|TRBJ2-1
CASSSSPGTSGSSYNEQFF
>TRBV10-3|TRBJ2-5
CAISELVKETQYF
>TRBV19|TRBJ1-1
CASSIYGQSEAFF
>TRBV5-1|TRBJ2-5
CASSSGTLRETQYF
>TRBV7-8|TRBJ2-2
CASSLVSTNTGELFF
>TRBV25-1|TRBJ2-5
CASSDPTGVQETQYF
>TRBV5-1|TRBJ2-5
CASSLGSSGVYQETQYF
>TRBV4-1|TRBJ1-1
CASSQDGVLTGAFF
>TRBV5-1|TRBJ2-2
CASSLEQLNTGELFF
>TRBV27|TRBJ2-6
CASSRGRSGANVLTF
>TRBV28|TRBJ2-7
CASSPGTGGSYEQYF
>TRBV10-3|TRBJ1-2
CAISPADYGYTF
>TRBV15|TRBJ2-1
CATSRVGTDYNEQFF
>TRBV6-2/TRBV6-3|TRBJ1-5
CASSYSNNQPQHF
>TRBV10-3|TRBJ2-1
CAMTGTSGINEQFF
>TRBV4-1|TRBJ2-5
CASSRTLGETQYF
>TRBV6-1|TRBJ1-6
CASRLTGSDSPLHF
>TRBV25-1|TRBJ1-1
CASSGWGLATEAFF
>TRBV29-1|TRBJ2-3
CSVEEGTDTQYF
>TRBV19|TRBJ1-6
CASSITRLGGASPLHF
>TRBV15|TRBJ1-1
CATSRGYTEAFF
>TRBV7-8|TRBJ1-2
CASSLLQSGYTF
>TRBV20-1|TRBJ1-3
CSARDTRLGGHGNTIYF
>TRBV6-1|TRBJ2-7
CASSETGQGAKLIAGEQYF
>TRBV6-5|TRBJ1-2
CASSYSGPPGESNYGYTF
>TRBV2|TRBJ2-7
CASGPDRFSYEQYF
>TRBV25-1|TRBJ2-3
CASSEFGSGRDTQYF
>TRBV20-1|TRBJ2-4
CSADGGAGKNIQYF
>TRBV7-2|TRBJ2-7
CASSLSDLISYEQYF
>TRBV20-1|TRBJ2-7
CSAHSRGGASYEQYF
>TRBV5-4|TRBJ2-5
CASSLVYETQYF
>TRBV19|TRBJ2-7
CASSDTSGLKSYEQYF
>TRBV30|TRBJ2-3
CAWSAIGTGGSYTQYF
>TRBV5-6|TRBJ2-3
CASSARRLGGSTDTQYF
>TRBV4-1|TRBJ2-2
CASSQDFRAANTGELFF
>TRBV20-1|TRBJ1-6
CSASPGHLNSPLHF
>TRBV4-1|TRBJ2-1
CASSPGAAANTNEQFF
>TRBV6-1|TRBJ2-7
CASSAQQVFSYEQYF
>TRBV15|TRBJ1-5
CATSIEKKGSQPQHF
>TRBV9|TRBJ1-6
CASSVESGPSRNSPLHF
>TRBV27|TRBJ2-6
CASSLRGLPSGANVLTF
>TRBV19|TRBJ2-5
CASSSQAPGQETQYF
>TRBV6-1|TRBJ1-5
CAGGHGNQPQHF
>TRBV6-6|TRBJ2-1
CASSYGSGNYNEQFF
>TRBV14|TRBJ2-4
CASSQGTGANKNIQYF
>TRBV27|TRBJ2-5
CASSRRGGGAGREETQYF
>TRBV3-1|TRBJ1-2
CASTFAGVGYTF
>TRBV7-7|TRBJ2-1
CASSLDRGPYNEQFF
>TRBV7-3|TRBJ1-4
CASSLDPVNEKLFF
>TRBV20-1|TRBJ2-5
CSARVWYEAGSETQYF
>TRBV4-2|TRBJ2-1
CASSQVWWEGGNEQFF
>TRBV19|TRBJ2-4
CASSAQGAVVDIQYF
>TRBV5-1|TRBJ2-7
CASGTSYEQYF
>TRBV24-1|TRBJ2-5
CATSVRGGVYQETQYF
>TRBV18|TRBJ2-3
CASSLTQGDADTQYF
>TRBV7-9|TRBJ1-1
CASSLASTAGEAFF
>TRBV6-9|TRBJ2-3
CASSYSIKGCTDTQYF